This TCR beta chain appears in the sequencing data of a study of OX40 agonist ivuxolimab in advanced cancers. Study at large: Dose-escalation patients suffered from hepatocellular carcinoma, melanoma, renal cell or head and neck cancer. The study, taken as a whole, reports: Those patients achieving a partial response at 0.1-3.0 mg/kg showed among the lowest clonal expansion. On average, a greater number of expanded clones characterised CD8+ T cells relative to CD4+.

Regarding this clone: Its antigen is currently unknown.

Sequenced by immunoSEQ multiplex PCR; TCRdb stores in-frame clones only, minus some. This sample carries about 94,000 clones, approximately 91% of them seen once, and the ten largest clones take about 0.28%. Germline V gene sequence: CDR1 SGHAT, CDR2 FQNNGV. The CDR3 consists of 13 residues. The V end lost 5 bases, the J end lost 5 bases, and 13 bases lay between the germline ends. Patients were ruled out by autoimmune disease history or systemic immunosuppression. The input for sequencing was CD4+ or CD8+ T cells sorted from blood, taken in a trial of the OX40 agonist ivuxolimab. This chain connects TRBV11-2 to TRBJ2-7; possible D gene TRBD2, 5 bases. This clonotype was sampled from an adult with an advanced solid tumor such as melanoma, head and neck, liver or kidney cancer. Written as DNA, the CDR3 is TGTGCCAGCAGCCAGCGGTGGGCTCACGAGCAGTACTTC. The encoded protein is CASSQRWAHEQYF.